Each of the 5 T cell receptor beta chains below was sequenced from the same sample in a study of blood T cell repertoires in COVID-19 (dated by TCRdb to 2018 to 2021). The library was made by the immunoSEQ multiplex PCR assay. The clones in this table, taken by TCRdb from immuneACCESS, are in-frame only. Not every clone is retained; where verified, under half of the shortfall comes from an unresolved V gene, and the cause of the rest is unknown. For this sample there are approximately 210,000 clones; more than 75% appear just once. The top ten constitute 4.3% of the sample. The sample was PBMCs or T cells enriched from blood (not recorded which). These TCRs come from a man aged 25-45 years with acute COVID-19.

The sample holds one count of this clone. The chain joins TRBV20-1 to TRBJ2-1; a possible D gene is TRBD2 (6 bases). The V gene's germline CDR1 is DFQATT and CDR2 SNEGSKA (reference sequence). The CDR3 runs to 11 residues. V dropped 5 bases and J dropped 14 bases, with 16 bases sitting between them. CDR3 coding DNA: TGCAGTGCTCGACTAGTTTCCGGTGAGTTCTTC. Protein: CSARLVSGEFF.

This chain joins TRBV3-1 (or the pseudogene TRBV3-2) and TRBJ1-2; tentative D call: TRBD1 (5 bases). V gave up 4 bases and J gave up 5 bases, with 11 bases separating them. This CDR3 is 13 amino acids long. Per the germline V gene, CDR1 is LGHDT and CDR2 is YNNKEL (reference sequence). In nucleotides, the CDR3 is TGTGCCAGCAGCCCCGGGGGACGGTATGGCTACACCTTC. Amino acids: CASSPGGRYGYTF.

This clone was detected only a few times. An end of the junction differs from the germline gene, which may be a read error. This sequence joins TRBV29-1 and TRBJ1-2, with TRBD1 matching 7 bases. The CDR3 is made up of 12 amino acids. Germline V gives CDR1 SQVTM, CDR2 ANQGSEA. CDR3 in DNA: TGCAGCGTGTGGGACAGAGGATATGCCTACACCTTC. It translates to CSVWDRGYAYTF.

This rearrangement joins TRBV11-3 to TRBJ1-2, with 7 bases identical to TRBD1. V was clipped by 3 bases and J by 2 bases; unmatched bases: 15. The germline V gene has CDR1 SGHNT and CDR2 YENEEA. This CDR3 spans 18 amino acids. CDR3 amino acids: CASSFDRVVCLGNYGYTF. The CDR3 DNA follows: TGTGCCAGCAGCTTCGACAGGGTCGTGTGTTTGGGCAACTATGGCTACACCTTC.

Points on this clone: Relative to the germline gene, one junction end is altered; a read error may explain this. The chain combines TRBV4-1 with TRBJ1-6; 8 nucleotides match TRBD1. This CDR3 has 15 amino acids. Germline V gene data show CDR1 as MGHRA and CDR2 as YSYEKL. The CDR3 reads CASRQGGQGRSPLHF. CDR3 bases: TGCGCCAGCAGACAAGGAGGACAGGGTCGGTCACCCCTCCACTTT.